The 21 T cell receptor beta chains listed next were all sequenced from one sample in a study of T cell clones after liver transplantation. Sequencing used immunoSEQ multiplex PCR; TCRdb keeps in-frame clones, though not all of them. The sample lists some 45,000 clones; just over 85% were seen once. Source: CD4+ T cells from blood, taken 24 months after liver transplant. The source of these receptors is a human patient who received a liver transplant. Some T cells may be provided by the graft donor.

The chain recombines TRBV19 with TRBJ1-1; the D gene is possibly TRBD1 (5 bases). Trimming removed 7 bases at V and 1 base at J, with 13 bases between. The CDR3 totals 14 residues. CDR1 LNHDA and CDR2 SQIVND come from the germline V gene (reference sequence). CDR3 protein: CASKRGSGNTEAFF. CDR3 bases: TGTGCCAGTAAGCGGGGCAGCGGGAACACTGAAGCTTTCTTT.

This rearrangement joins TRBV5-6 to TRBJ2-1; D ambiguous. Per the germline V gene, CDR1 is SGHDT and CDR2 is YYEEEE. CDR3 size: 13 residues. V was trimmed by 4 bases and J by 6 bases, leaving 11 bases between them. CDR3 coding DNA: TGTGCCAGCAGCGACCCTGGACGCAATGAGCAGTTCTTC. This codes for CASSDPGRNEQFF.

This clone has just a few counts. The chain has TRBV27 and TRBJ2-4; 8 nucleotides line up with TRBD2. CDR3 length: 15 residues. The junction had 12 bases not matched to a gene; V was cut back by 7 bases and J by 7 bases. Germline V CDR1 and CDR2: MNHEY, SMNVEV (reference sequence). The CDR3 coding sequence is TGTGCCAGCATCTCCGGGGGAGCGGGAGTCAACATTCAGTACTTC. It yields the protein CASISGGAGVNIQYF.

The chain carries TRBV19 and TRBJ1-2; D is unclear. V lost 8 bases to trimming and J lost 8 bases, with 30 bases between them. Germline CDR1 and CDR2: LNHDA and SQIVND (reference sequence). CDR3 length: 17 amino acids. The CDR3 coding sequence is TGTGCCAGTGGCTCCTTCCTTCCGTCAGGAGCTCTAGGGGGCTACACCTTC. It codes for CASGSFLPSGALGGYTF.

The sample holds a few counts of this clone. This rearrangement joins TRBV19 to TRBJ2-7; 9 nucleotides match TRBD1. This CDR3 comprises 16 residues. Trimming removed 5 bases from V and 5 bases from J; junction bases left unmatched: 13. Germline assignment: CDR1 LNHDA and CDR2 SQIVND (reference sequence). CDR3 bases: TGTGCCAGTAGTCCCGTTCGGGACAGGGTGAAGAACGAGCAGTACTTC. Translated, it gives CASSPVRDRVKNEQYF. Variable domain in full (rest from reference TRBV19 and TRBJ2-7): DGGITQSPKYLFRKEGQNVTLSCEQNLNHDAMYWYRQDPGQGLRLIYYSQIVNDFQKGDIAEGYSVSREKKESFPLTVTSAQKNPTAFYLCASSPVRDRVKNEQYFGPGTRLTVT.

The V call is TRBV15, the J call TRBJ1-4, with D possibly being TRBD1 (5 bases). Trimming left V 0 bases short and J 0 bases short, with 14 bases between. The CDR3 is 18 amino acids. CDR1 LNHNV and CDR2 YYDKDF come from the germline V gene (reference sequence). DNA of the CDR3: TGTGCCACCAGCAGAGATCGATGGGGCCCGACAACTAATGAAAAACTGTTTTTT. Translated: CATSRDRWGPTTNEKLFF.

J is TRBJ2-4 and V is TRBV5-1; D ambiguous. Trimming shortened V by 0 bases and J by 8 bases, and 6 bases separated the two germline ends. The germline V gene encodes CDR1 SGHRS and CDR2 YFSETQ. This CDR3 region has 12 residues. The CDR3, as DNA: TGCGCCAGCAGCTTGGGGCGAGACATTCAGTACTTC. Translating it yields CASSLGRDIQYF.

The sample holds one count of this clone. This chain joins TRBV14 and TRBJ1-3, with no clear D. CDR1 is SGHDN and CDR2 is FVKESK in the germline V gene. This CDR3 is built from 15 residues. The ends were cut back, 5 bases at V and 0 bases at J, with 11 bases in the middle. CDR3 region: CASSGRQASGNTIYF. In DNA form, the CDR3 reads TGTGCCAGCAGCGGCCGACAAGCCTCTGGAAACACCATATATTTT. Based on the CDR3 plus reference TRBV14 and TRBJ1-3, the full variable domain is EAGVTQFPSHSVIEKGQTVTLRCDPISGHDNLYWYRRVMGKEIKFLLHFVKESKQDESGMPNNRFLAERTGGTYSTLKVQPAELEDSGVYFCASSGRQASGNTIYFGEGSWLTVV.

CDR3 coding DNA: TGTGCCAGCAGCGGAGGGGGAGGGACTGGATCCGAGCAGTACTTC. Amino acid sequence: CASSGGGGTGSEQYF. The V gene is TRBV9, the J gene TRBJ2-7; D is possibly TRBD2 (7 bases). The CDR3 loop spans 15 amino acids. V was trimmed by 3 bases and J by 6 bases, leaving 19 bases between them. Germline V gene sequence: CDR1 SGDLS, CDR2 YYNGEE. Supplemented by reference TRBV9 and TRBJ2-7, the full variable domain reads DSGVTQTPKHLITATGQRVTLRCSPRSGDLSVYWYQQSLDQGLQFLIQYYNGEERAKGNILERFSAQQFPDLHSELNLSSLELGDSALYFCASSGGGGTGSEQYFGPGTRLTVT.

This clone has just one count. The chain recombines TRBV5-8 with TRBJ2-3; D gene uncertain. The germline gives CDR1 SGHTS, CDR2 YDEGEE. V was cut by 3 bases and J by 3 bases, with 8 bases left in between. This CDR3 has 13 residues. The CDR3 sequence is CASSSLTTDTQYF. The CDR3 DNA reads as TGTGCCAGCAGCTCGTTAACAACAGATACGCAGTATTTT.

This clone was seen only once. J is TRBJ2-3 and V is TRBV6-5, with a tentative D call TRBD1 (6 bases). Germline V gives CDR1 MNHEY, CDR2 SVGAGI. Between the trimmed V and J ends, which lost 7 bases and 2 bases, there was a span of 16 bases. The CDR3 spans 15 residues. This CDR3 is CASKLTGSPTDTQYF. The CDR3 region has the DNA TGTGCCAGCAAACTCACAGGGTCCCCCACAGATACGCAGTATTTT.

V usage is TRBV5-8 and J usage is TRBJ2-5; TRBD2 might be the D (6 bases). Trimming left V 3 bases short and J 3 bases short, with 24 bases between. The CDR3 is 18 residues long. Germline V gene sequence: CDR1 SGHTS, CDR2 YDEGEE. CDR3 coding DNA: TGTGCCAGCAGCTCCCAGCTGGGAGTGGGACTTTCAAAAGAGACCCAGTACTTC. This translates into CASSSQLGVGLSKETQYF.

This chain connects TRBV5-1 to TRBJ1-5; unclear D gene. The CDR3 consists of 16 residues. V lost 1 base to trimming and J lost 0 bases, with 11 bases between them. CDR1 SGHRS and CDR2 YFSETQ come from the germline V gene. The CDR3 loop is CASSLTGSGSNQPQHF. DNA of the CDR3: TGCGCCAGCAGCTTGACTGGATCAGGTAGCAATCAGCCCCAGCATTTT.

This rearrangement joins TRBV28 to TRBJ1-1; D is perhaps TRBD1 (5 bases). The length of the CDR3 is 12 residues. CDR1 and CDR2 (germline): MDHEN, SYDVKM. Trimming removed 6 bases from V and 5 bases from J, with 10 bases in between. CDR3 amino acids: CASSPRVTEAFF. CDR3 coding DNA: TGTGCCAGCAGCCCCAGGGTGACTGAAGCTTTCTTT.

The chain combines TRBV15 with TRBJ2-3, with 7 bases matching TRBD2. J was trimmed by 6 bases and V by 0 bases; bases with no gene match: 9. Germline V gene lookup returns CDR1 LNHNV and CDR2 YYDKDF (reference sequence). This CDR3 comprises 16 residues. For the CDR3, the DNA is TGTGCCACCAGCAGAGATCTCGCGGGAGAGGGTGATACGCAGTATTTT. It codes for CATSRDLAGEGDTQYF.

V usage is TRBV6-5 and J usage is TRBJ1-1, with D unresolved. V was clipped by 5 bases and J by 7 bases, with 14 bases between them. CDR1 is MNHEY and CDR2 is SVGAGI in the germline V gene. The CDR3 runs 13 residues. In nucleotides, the CDR3 is TGTGCCAGCAGTCCCCCCCTGGGCCTTGAAGCTTTCTTT. Translating gives CASSPPLGLEAFF.

The count of this clone is one. This sequence joins TRBV6-1 and TRBJ2-7; 12 bases align to TRBD2. V gave up 4 bases and J gave up 1 base; unmatched junction bases: 5. In germline, CDR1 is MNHNS, CDR2 SASEGT. The CDR3 is 16 amino acids. CDR3 protein: CASSAIGTSGSYEQYF. DNA of the CDR3: TGTGCCAGCAGTGCGATTGGGACTAGCGGGTCCTACGAGCAGTACTTC.

The chain is built from TRBV11-3 and TRBJ2-1, with 7 bases matching TRBD1. The germline V gene has CDR1 SGHNT and CDR2 YENEEA. Trimming removed 5 bases from V and 7 bases from J; junction bases left unmatched: 11. This CDR3 comprises 15 residues. CDR3 sequence reads: CASSPEGAPGNEQFF. DNA of the CDR3: TGTGCCAGCAGCCCAGAGGGGGCCCCGGGGAATGAGCAGTTCTTC.

V usage is TRBV29-1 and J usage is TRBJ2-3; perhaps TRBD2 as D (6 bases). Germline V gives CDR1 SQVTM, CDR2 ANQGSEA. Trimming took 4 bases from V and 0 from J, leaving 17 bases between them. CDR3 length equals 16 residues. The chain's CDR3 is CSVAGLARTSTDTQYF. CDR3 bases: TGCAGCGTTGCCGGGCTAGCGAGAACTAGCACAGATACGCAGTATTTT.

This chain uses TRBV19 with TRBJ1-5, with 12 nucleotides matching TRBD1. Losses at the gene ends were 4 bases for V and 5 bases for J; bases not matched to a gene: 6. Per the germline V gene, CDR1 is LNHDA and CDR2 is SQIVND (reference sequence). This CDR3 comprises 16 residues. The CDR3 reads CASSTTGTGGDQPQHF. As DNA, the CDR3 is TGTGCCAGTAGTACTACCGGGACAGGGGGCGATCAGCCCCAGCATTTT. The variable domain in full, with the rest retrieved from reference TRBV19 and TRBJ1-5, is DGGITQSPKYLFRKEGQNVTLSCEQNLNHDAMYWYRQDPGQGLRLIYYSQIVNDFQKGDIAEGYSVSREKKESFPLTVTSAQKNPTAFYLCASSTTGTGGDQPQHFGDGTRLSIL.

The chain carries TRBV29-1 and TRBJ2-7, with TRBD1 identical over 7 bases. The CDR3 is 11 residues long. The germline CDR1 and CDR2 sequences are SQVTM and ANQGSEA. The V segment lost 5 bases and the J segment 4 bases; nucleotides outside the gene matches: 2. The chain's CDR3 is CSVRDSYEQYF. The CDR3 bases are TGCAGCGTTCGGGACAGTTACGAGCAGTACTTC.